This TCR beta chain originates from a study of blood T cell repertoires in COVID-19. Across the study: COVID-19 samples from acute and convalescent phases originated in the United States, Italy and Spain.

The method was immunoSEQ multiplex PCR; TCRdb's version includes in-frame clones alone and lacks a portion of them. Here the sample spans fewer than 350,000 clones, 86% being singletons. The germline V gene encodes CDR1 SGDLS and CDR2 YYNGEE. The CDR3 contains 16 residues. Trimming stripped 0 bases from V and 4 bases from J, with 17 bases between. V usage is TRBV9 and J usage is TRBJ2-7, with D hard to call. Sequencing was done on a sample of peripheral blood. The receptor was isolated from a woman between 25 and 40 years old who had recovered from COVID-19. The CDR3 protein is CASSVAPGPMSYEQYF. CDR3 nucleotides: TGTGCCAGCAGCGTAGCCCCGGGTCCCATGAGTTACGAGCAGTACTTC.